The present TCR beta chain was sequenced within a study of T cell repertoires in cytomegalovirus infection (dated by TCRdb to the late 2010s). Turning to the overall study: Donor HLA type was relevant to the analysis, as public TCR beta signatures indicated carriage of CMV infection together with the matching HLA type.

Summary of the overall study and its limitations: Carriers of CMV infection plus the relevant HLA type were discriminated by the cumulative frequency of public TCR beta family members in the study cohort and in an independent approximately 350-donor cohort. In the ex vivo response, HLA-C-restricted CMV-specific TCR beta clonotypes were dominant, and in two of eight donors the single most frequent clonotype came from this HLA-C-restricted group.

This clonotype was counted a few times. Its antigen is unknown. Base qualities are not provided; no much larger clone lies one nucleotide away. TCRdb records Illumina HiSeq 1500 as the sequencer. The public reads were reanalyzed by TCRdb: fastp trimming at Q25, MiXCR alignment, in-frame beta chains only. Merged by CDR3 protein, the rows form single entries marked with the most common genes and DNA. The sample contains 510,000 or so distinct CDR3 sequences, approximately 25% of them found a single time. The ten largest clonotypes hold about 13% of the sample. The V end loses 5 bases and the J end loses 6 bases, and a stretch of 20 bases separates them. From its cysteine to its phenylalanine, the CDR3 spans 16 amino acids. Here the CDR3 DNA is all that survives: 48 bases in frame from base 1. From the germline V gene, CDR1 is KGHDR and CDR2 is SFDVKD.

In this chain, TRBV24-1 is recombined with TRBJ2-3; D gene: possibly TRBD1, on 5 matching bases. The specimen sequenced was PBMCs. The TCR was taken from a human donor in good health (CMV status not recorded). Some clones in this sample may be carry-over from other donors' samples. CDR3 region: CATSGGRQGYHDTQYF. The nucleotide sequence reads TGTGCCACCAGTGGTGGACGCCAGGGATATCACGATACGCAGTATTTT.